The 13 T cell receptor beta chains below were found in one sample sequenced in a study of Graves' ophthalmopathy and Graves' hyperthyroidism. Amplification targeted the TCR beta CDR3 regions, with RNA transcripts as the source material. Scientists carried out first-round RT-PCR using HTBI primers and then a second-round multiplex PCR. TCRdb reprocessed the multiplex PCR reads via MiXCR and lists one record per CDR3 protein. The sample yields about 740,000 distinct CDR3 sequences, around 40% seen once. Sequenced sample: peripheral blood. The receptors here all came from an adult man with Graves' ophthalmopathy.

On this clonotype itself: The junction and the germline gene differ at one end; a read error may be behind it. The V and J genes are TRBV24-1 and TRBJ1-5; TRBD1 matches at 10 bases. Germline V gene lookup returns CDR1 KGHDR and CDR2 SFDVKD. This CDR3 has 16 amino acids. CDR3 in amino acids: CASSFTDRGQNQPQHF. CDR3 DNA sequence: TGTGCCAGCAGTTTCACCGACAGGGGGCAAAATCAGCCCCAGCATTTT.

CDR3 in DNA: TGTGCCACCAGTGACCCAGGGTTCAGCAATCAGCCCCAGCATTTT. It translates to CATSDPGFSNQPQHF. V gene TRBV24-1 combines with J gene TRBJ1-5; the D gene is possibly TRBD1 (5 bases). V was trimmed by 4 bases and J by 1 base, leaving 10 bases between them. The CDR3 totals 15 residues. The germline V gene encodes CDR1 KGHDR and CDR2 SFDVKD.

There are a few counts of this clonotype. The rearrangement joins TRBV19 to TRBJ1-6; TRBD1 is a possible D gene (5 bases). Germline V gives CDR1 LNHDA, CDR2 SQIVND (reference sequence). V was trimmed by 5 bases and J by 13 bases, leaving 18 bases between them. The CDR3 contains 14 residues. The CDR3 DNA reads as TGTGCCAGTAGTCGATCCCAGGGAGAATCGCCCCTCCACTTT. This codes for CASSRSQGESPLHF.

The rearrangement uses TRBV7-2 and TRBJ2-5; D gene unclear. This CDR3 comprises 13 residues. Germline loops: CDR1 SGHTA, CDR2 FQGNSA. Trimming shortened V by 5 bases and J by 5 bases, and 12 bases separated the two germline ends. CDR3 nucleotide sequence: TGTGCCAGCAGCCGGTCTCCCCGGGAGACCCAGTACTTC. The encoded protein is CASSRSPRETQYF.

The chain has TRBV6-1 and TRBJ1-1; D uncertain. V was clipped by 2 bases and J by 5 bases, with 12 bases between them. The CDR3 runs to 14 residues. Germline-derived CDR1 and CDR2 are MNHNS and SASEGT. In DNA form, the CDR3 reads TGTGCCAGCAGTGAATTTTCCGGGGATACTGAAGCTTTCTTT. Translating it yields CASSEFSGDTEAFF.

The rearrangement uses TRBV7-9 and TRBJ2-3; D gene uncertain. The germline gives CDR1 SEHNR, CDR2 FQNEAQ (reference sequence). This CDR3 is 14 amino acids long. With 0 bases removed from V and 4 bases from J, the gap between germline ends came to 8 bases. The DNA of the CDR3 is TGTGCCAGCAGCTTAGCTCTCGGACCAGATACGCAGTATTTT. Translation gives CASSLALGPDTQYF.

The rearrangement joins TRBV2 to TRBJ1-1, with 7 positions matching TRBD1. Germline trimming cut 5 bases from V and 9 bases from J; bases unmatched to any gene: 12. In germline, CDR1 is SNHLY, CDR2 FYNNEI. This CDR3 comprises 14 residues. The CDR3 reads CASSSPDDRVKAFF. CDR3 DNA sequence: TGTGCCAGCAGTTCCCCCGACGACAGGGTTAAAGCTTTCTTT.

The chain employs TRBV25-1 and TRBJ1-3; D gene unclear. In germline, CDR1 is MGHDK, CDR2 SYGVNS. V was clipped by 6 bases and J by 0 bases, with 15 bases between them. This CDR3 comprises 16 residues. The CDR3 loop reads CASSDLGSGSGNTIYF. DNA of the CDR3: TGTGCCAGCAGCGATCTCGGGAGTGGCTCTGGAAACACCATATATTTT.

This clonotype was counted many times. The chain joins TRBV7-6 to TRBJ2-6, with 8 bases identical to TRBD1. The CDR3 has 16 residues. Germline V lookup: CDR1 SGHVS, CDR2 FNYEAQ. Trimming took 2 bases from V and 2 from J; bases not matched to a gene: 2. The CDR3 reads CASSLTTGAGANVLTF. The CDR3, as DNA: TGTGCCAGCAGCTTAACGACAGGGGCTGGGGCCAACGTCCTGACTTTC.

This clonotype was detected many times. J is TRBJ1-1 and V is TRBV7-9; the D gene is possibly TRBD1 (6 bases). V was cut by 2 bases and J by 5 bases, with 12 bases left in between. CDR3 size: 14 residues. CDR1 is SEHNR, CDR2 FQNEAQ, per germline (reference sequence). CDR3 sequence: CASSLMGGETEAFF. The CDR3 nucleotides read TGTGCCAGCAGCTTAATGGGGGGCGAGACTGAAGCTTTCTTT.

CDR3 sequence (DNA): TGTGCCACAGGGGGACAGGGAGGAAATGGCTACACCTTC. The encoded protein is CATGGQGGNGYTF. This chain joins TRBV10-3 and TRBJ1-2; 9 bases fit TRBD1. Germline values: CDR1 ENHRY, CDR2 SYGVKD. The CDR3 loop spans 13 amino acids. With 10 bases clipped from V and 6 bases from J, the junction kept 9 bases outside the gene matches.

This chain connects TRBV6-1 to TRBJ1-2; D is unclear. Germline assignment: CDR1 MNHNS and CDR2 SASEGT. The CDR3 length is 14 residues. V was cut by 3 bases and J by 3 bases, with 11 bases left in between. CDR3 sequence (DNA): TGTGCCAGCAGTGATCGAGGACCGGACTATGGCTACACCTTC. Its translation: CASSDRGPDYGYTF.

The chain links TRBV2 to TRBJ2-2, with D maybe TRBD1 (6 bases). The CDR3 totals 12 residues. Trimming shortened V by 7 bases and J by 8 bases, and 11 bases separated the two germline ends. Germline CDR1 reads SNHLY; CDR2 reads FYNNEI. CDR3 in amino acids: CASIPGTGELFF. The CDR3 bases are TGTGCCAGCATCCCAGGGACAGGGGAGCTGTTTTTT.